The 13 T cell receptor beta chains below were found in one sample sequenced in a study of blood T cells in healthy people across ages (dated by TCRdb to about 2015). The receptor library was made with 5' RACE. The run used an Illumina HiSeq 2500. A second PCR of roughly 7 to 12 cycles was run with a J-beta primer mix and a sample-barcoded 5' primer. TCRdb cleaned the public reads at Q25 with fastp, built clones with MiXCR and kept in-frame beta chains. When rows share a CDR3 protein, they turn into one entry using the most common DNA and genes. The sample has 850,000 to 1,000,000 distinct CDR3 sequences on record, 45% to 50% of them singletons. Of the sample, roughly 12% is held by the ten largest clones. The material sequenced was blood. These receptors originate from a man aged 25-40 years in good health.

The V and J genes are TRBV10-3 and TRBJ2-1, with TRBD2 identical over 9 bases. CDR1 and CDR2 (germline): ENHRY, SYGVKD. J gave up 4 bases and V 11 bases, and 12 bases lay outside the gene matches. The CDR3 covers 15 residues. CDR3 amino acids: CALKVAGDHYNEQFF. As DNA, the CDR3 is TGTGCCTTAAAGGTAGCGGGGGACCATTACAATGAGCAGTTCTTC.

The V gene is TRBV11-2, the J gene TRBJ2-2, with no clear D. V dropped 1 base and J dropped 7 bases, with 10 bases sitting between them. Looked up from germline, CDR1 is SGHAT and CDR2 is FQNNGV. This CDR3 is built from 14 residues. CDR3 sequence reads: CASSLVGRGGELFF. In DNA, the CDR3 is TGTGCCAGCAGCTTAGTAGGGCGTGGCGGGGAGCTGTTTTTT. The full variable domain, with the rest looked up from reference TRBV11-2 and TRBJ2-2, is EAGVAQSPRYKIIEKRQSVAFWCNPISGHATLYWYQQILGQGPKLLIQFQNNGVVDDSQLPKDRFSAERLKGVDSTLKIQPAKLEDSAVYLCASSLVGRGGELFFGEGSRLTVL.

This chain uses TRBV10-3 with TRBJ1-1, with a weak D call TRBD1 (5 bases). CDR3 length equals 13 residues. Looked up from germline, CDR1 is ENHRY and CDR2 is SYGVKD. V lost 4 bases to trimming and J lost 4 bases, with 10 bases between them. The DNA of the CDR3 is TGTGCCATCAGTGGCGTTGGGGGCACTGAAGCTTTCTTT. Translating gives CAISGVGGTEAFF.

CDR3 sequence reads: CASSYTEANEQFF. The CDR3 DNA reads TGTGCCAGCAGTTACACGGAGGCGAATGAGCAGTTCTTC. This chain joins TRBV6-5 and TRBJ2-1; possible D gene TRBD2, 5 bases. This CDR3 contains 13 residues. The germline CDR1 and CDR2 sequences are MNHEY and SVGAGI. V was pared by 2 bases and J by 7 bases, with 9 bases between.

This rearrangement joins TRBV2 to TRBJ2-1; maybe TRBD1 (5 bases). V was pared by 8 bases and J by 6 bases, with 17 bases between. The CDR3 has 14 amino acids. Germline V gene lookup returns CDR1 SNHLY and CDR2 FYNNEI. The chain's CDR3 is CASLTVSTFNEQFF. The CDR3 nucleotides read TGTGCCAGCCTGACAGTTTCCACCTTCAATGAGCAGTTCTTC.

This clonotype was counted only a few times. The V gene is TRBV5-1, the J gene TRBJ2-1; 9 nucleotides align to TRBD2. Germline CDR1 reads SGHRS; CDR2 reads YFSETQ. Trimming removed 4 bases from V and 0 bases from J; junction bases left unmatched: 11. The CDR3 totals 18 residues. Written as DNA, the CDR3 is TGCGCCAGCAGCCCCCTGGGTAGCGGGGGTAGCTCCTACAATGAGCAGTTCTTC. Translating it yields CASSPLGSGGSSYNEQFF.

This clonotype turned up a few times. CDR3 DNA sequence: TGTGCCAGCAGTGAATTTGGGGACAGGGGGTCTGAAGCTTTCTTT. Its translation is CASSEFGDRGSEAFF. The gene calls are TRBV2 and TRBJ1-1, with TRBD1 matching 11 bases. The CDR3 extends over 15 amino acids. CDR1 is SNHLY and CDR2 is FYNNEI in the germline V gene. V lost 2 bases and J lost 6; bases outside the gene matches: 5.

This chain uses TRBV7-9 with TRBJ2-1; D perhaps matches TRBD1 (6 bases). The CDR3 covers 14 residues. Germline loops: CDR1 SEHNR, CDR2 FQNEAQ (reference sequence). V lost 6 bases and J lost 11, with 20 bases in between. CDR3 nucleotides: TGTGCCAGCAGGTGGGATTATACAGGGTCTAAGCAGTTCTTC. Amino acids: CASRWDYTGSKQFF.

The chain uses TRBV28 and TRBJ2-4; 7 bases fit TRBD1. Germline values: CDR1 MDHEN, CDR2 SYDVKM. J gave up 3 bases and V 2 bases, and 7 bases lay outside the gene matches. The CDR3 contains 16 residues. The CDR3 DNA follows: TGTGCCAGCAGTTTAATGGCAGGGGGTAGCAAAAACATTCAGTACTTC. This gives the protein CASSLMAGGSKNIQYF.

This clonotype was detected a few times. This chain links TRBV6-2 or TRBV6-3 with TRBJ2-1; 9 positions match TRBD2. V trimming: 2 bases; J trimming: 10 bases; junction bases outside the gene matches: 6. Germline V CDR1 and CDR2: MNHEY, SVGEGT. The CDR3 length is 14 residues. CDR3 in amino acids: CASSYVAGVREQFF. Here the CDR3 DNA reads TGTGCCAGCAGTTACGTAGCGGGGGTTAGAGAGCAGTTCTTC.

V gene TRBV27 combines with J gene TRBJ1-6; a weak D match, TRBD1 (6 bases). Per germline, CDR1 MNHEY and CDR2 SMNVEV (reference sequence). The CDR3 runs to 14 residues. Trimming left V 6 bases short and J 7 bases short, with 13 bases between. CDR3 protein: CASRRDIINSPLHF. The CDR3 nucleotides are TGTGCCAGCAGAAGGGACATCATAAATTCACCCCTCCACTTT.

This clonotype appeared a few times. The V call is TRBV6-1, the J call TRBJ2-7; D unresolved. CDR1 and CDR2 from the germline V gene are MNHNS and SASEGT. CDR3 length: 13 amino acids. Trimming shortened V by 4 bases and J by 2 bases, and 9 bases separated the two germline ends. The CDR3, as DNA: TGTGCCAGCAGTGGAGAGATTACCTACGAGCAGTACTTC. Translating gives CASSGEITYEQYF.

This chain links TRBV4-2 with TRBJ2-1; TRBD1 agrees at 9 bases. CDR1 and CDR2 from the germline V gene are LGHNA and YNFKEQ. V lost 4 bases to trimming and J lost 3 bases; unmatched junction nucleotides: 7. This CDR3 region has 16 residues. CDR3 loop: CASSPPGQGNYNEQFF. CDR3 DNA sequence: TGTGCCAGCAGCCCACCGGGACAGGGTAACTACAATGAGCAGTTCTTC.